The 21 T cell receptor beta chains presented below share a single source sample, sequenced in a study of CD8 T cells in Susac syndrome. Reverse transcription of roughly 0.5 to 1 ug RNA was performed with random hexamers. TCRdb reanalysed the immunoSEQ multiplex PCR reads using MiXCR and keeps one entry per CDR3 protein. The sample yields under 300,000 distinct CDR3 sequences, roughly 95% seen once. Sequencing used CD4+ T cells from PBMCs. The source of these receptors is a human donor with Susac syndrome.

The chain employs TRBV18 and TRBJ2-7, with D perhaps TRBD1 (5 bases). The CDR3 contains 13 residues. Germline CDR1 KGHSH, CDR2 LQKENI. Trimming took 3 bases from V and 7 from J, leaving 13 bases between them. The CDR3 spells CASSPGQGREQYF. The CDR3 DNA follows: TGTGCCAGCTCACCTGGGCAGGGTAGAGAGCAGTACTTC.

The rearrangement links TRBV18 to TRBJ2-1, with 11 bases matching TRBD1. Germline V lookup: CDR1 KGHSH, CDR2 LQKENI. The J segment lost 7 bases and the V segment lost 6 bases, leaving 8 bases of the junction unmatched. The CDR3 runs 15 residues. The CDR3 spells CASSLGTGGVNEQFF. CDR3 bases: TGTGCCAGCTCGCTAGGGACAGGGGGAGTGAATGAGCAGTTCTTC.

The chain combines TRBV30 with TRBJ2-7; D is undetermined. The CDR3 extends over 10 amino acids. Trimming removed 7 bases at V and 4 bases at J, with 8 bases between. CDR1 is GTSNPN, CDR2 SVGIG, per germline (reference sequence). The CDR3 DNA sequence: TGTGCCTCTGGACGTTACGAGCAGTACTTC. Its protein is CASGRYEQYF.

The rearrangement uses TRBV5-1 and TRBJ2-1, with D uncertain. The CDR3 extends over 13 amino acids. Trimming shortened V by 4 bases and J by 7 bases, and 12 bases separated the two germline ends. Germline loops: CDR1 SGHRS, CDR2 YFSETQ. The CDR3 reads CASSPDTRNEQFF. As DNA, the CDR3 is TGCGCCAGCAGCCCGGATACGAGGAATGAGCAGTTCTTC.

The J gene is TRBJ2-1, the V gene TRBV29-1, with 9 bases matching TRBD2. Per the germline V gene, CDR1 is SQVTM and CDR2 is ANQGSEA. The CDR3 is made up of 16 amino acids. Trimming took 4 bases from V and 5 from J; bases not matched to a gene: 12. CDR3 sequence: CSVVLRRGRVDNEQFF. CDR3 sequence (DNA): TGCAGCGTTGTACTCCGACGCGGGAGGGTGGACAATGAGCAGTTCTTC.

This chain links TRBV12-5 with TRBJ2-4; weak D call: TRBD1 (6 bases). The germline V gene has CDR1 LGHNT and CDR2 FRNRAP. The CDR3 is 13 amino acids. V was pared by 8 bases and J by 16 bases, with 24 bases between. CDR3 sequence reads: CASTAYPGQDNYF. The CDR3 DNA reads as TGTGCTAGTACGGCATATCCGGGACAAGACAATTACTTC.

The CDR3 DNA is TGTGCCAGCAGCAATGGGACAGTACTTACCTACGAGCAGTACTTC. Translation: CASSNGTVLTYEQYF. The chain links TRBV21-1 to TRBJ2-7; the table calls TRBD1, which could not be checked here. TRBV21-1 is noted as a pseudogene. This CDR3 spans 15 amino acids.

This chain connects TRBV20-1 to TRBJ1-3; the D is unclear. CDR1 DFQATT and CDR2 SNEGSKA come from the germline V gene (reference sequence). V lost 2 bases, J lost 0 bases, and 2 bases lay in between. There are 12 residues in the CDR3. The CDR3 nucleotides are TGCAGTGCTAGAACCTCTGGAAACACCATATATTTT. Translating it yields CSARTSGNTIYF.

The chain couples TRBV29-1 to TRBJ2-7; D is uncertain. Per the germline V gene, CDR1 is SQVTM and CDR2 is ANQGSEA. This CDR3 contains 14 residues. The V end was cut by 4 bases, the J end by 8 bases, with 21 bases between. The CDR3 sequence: CSVGEAPSLFKQYF. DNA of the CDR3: TGCAGCGTTGGAGAGGCTCCTTCTCTTTTCAAGCAGTACTTC.

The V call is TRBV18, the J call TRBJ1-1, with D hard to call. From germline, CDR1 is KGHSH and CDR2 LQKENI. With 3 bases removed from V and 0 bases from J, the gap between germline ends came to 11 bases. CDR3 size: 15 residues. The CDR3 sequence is CASSPSRDMNTEAFF. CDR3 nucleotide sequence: TGTGCCAGCTCACCGTCTCGAGATATGAACACTGAAGCTTTCTTT.

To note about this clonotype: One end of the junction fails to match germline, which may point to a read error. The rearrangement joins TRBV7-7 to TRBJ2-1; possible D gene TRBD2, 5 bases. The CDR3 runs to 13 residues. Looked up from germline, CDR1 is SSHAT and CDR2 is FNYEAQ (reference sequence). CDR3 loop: CASSSDYYNEQFF. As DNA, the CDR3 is TGTGCTAGCAGCTCCGACTATTACAATGAGCAGTTCTTC.

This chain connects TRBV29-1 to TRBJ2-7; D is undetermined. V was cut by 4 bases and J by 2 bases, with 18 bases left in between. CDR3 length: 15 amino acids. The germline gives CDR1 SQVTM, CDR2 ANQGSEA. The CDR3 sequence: CSVASGLLSTYEQYF. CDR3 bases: TGCAGCGTTGCCTCTGGGCTACTATCTACCTACGAGCAGTACTTC.

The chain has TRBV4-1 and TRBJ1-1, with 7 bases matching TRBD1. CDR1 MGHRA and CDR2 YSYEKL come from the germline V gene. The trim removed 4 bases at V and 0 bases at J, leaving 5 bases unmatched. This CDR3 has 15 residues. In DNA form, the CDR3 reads TGCGCCAGCAGCCCCCACAGGGGAGTGAACACTGAAGCTTTCTTT. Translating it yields CASSPHRGVNTEAFF.

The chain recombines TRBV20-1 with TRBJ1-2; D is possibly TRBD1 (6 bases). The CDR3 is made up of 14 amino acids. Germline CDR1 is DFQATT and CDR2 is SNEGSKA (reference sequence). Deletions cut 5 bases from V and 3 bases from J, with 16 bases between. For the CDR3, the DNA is TGCAGTGCTTTGGGGGGCGCCGGACACTATGGCTACACCTTC. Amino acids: CSALGGAGHYGYTF.

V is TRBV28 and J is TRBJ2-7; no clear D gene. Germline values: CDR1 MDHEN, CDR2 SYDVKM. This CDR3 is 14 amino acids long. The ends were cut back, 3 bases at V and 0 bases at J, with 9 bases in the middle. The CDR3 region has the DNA TGTGCCAGCAGTTTGCCAAGCTTCTCCTACGAGCAGTACTTC. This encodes CASSLPSFSYEQYF.

The CDR3 DNA reads TGCAGTGCTAAGGGGGATCGTGACTCCTACAATGAGCAGTTCTTC. It is translated as CSAKGDRDSYNEQFF. The chain is built from TRBV20-1 and TRBJ2-1; TRBD1 might be the D (6 bases). The ends were cut back, 4 bases at V and 0 bases at J, with 13 bases in the middle. Per the germline V gene, CDR1 is DFQATT and CDR2 is SNEGSKA (reference sequence). CDR3 length: 15 amino acids.

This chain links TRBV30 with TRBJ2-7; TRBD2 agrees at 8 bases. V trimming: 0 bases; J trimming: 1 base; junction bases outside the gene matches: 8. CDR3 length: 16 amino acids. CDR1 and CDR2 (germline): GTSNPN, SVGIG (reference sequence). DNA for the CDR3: TGTGCCTGGAGTGTACTTAGCGGGATTGTATCCTACGAGCAGTACTTC. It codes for CAWSVLSGIVSYEQYF.

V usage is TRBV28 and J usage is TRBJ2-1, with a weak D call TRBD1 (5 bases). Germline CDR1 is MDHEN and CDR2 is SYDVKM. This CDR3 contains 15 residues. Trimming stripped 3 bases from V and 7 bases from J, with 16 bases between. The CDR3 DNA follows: TGTGCCAGCAGTTTCCCGGCCAAACCAGGGAATGAGCAGTTCTTC. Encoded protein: CASSFPAKPGNEQFF.

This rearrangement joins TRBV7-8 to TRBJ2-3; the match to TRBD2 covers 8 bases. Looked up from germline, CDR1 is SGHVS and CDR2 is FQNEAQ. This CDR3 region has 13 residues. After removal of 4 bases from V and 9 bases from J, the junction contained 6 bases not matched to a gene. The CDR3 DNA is TGTGCCAGCAGCTCCCCGGGGGGGAGCACGCAGTATTTT. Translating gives CASSSPGGSTQYF.

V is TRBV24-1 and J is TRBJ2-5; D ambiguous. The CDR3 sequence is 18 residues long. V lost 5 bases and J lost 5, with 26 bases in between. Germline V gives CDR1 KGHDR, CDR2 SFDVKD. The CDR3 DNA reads TGTGCCACCAGTGCCTCCGGCCAAGCACCGCTCGTTGGGGAGACCCAGTACTTC. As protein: CATSASGQAPLVGETQYF.

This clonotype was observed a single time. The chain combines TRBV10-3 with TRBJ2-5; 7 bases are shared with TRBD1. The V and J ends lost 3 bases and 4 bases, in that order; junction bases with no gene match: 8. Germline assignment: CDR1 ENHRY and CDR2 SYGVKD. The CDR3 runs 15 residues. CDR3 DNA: TGTGCCATCAGTGACATGACAGGGCAGGGAGAGACCCAGTACTTC. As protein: CAISDMTGQGETQYF.